This entry lists 13 T cell receptor beta chains sequenced from one sample in a study of glioma-infiltrating T cells after dendritic cell vaccination. This table comes from immunoSEQ multiplex PCR, and its TCRdb copy is limited to in-frame clones, with some not included. The sample includes roughly 82,000 clones, about 90% seen only once; the top ten take about 3.2%. This sample comprised blood, obtained before dendritic cell vaccination. Receptors originate from a human donor with glioblastoma.

This chain links TRBV6-1 with TRBJ2-2, with D unresolved. Germline lookup yields CDR1 MNHNS and CDR2 SASEGT. The CDR3 spans 12 residues. Trimming stripped 6 bases from V and 7 bases from J, with 9 bases between. CDR3 loop: CASREAGGELFF. The DNA for the CDR3 is TGTGCCAGCAGAGAGGCCGGCGGGGAGCTGTTTTTT.

The V and J genes are TRBV19 and TRBJ2-2; 7 nucleotides line up with TRBD2. The CDR3 totals 16 residues. Trimming at V came to 0 bases and at J to 0 bases, leaving 1 base not matched to a gene. The germline V gene has CDR1 LNHDA and CDR2 SQIVND (reference sequence). The CDR3 DNA reads TGTGCCAGTAGTATAGAGCGGGGGACGAACACCGGGGAGCTGTTTTTT. Amino acid sequence: CASSIERGTNTGELFF.

This rearrangement joins TRBV11-2 to TRBJ2-5, with D maybe TRBD2 (6 bases). The CDR3 covers 15 residues. With 5 bases removed from V and 1 base from J, the gap between germline ends came to 14 bases. Germline assignment: CDR1 SGHAT and CDR2 FQNNGV. The CDR3 DNA sequence: TGTGCCAGCAGCGGGGTAAGCGGGCCCCAAGAGACCCAGTACTTC. Its protein product is CASSGVSGPQETQYF.

The chain carries TRBV2 and TRBJ2-3; 7 positions match TRBD2. V dropped 5 bases and J dropped 15; count of bases not matched to a gene: 11. CDR1 and CDR2 from the germline V gene are SNHLY and FYNNEI. The CDR3 consists of 12 residues. CDR3 DNA: TGTGCCAGCAGTCCCGTCGACTCGGGGGGATATTTT. Translated, it gives CASSPVDSGGYF.

The chain couples TRBV2 to TRBJ1-6; D is uncertain. CDR3 length equals 13 residues. The germline gives CDR1 SNHLY, CDR2 FYNNEI. Trimming left V 4 bases short and J 10 bases short, with 11 bases between. The CDR3, as DNA: TGTGCCAGCAGTGTTCAGGTCCGGTCACCCCTCCACTTT. This sequence encodes CASSVQVRSPLHF.

V and J are TRBV19 and TRBJ1-5, with TRBD1 matching 12 bases. This CDR3 is 18 amino acids long. From germline, CDR1 is LNHDA and CDR2 SQIVND (reference sequence). J was trimmed by 5 bases and V by 4 bases; bases with no gene match: 12. In nucleotides, the CDR3 is TGTGCCAGTAGTACACCTCCAGGGGACAGGGGGCTTCATCAGCCCCAGCATTTT. Its protein is CASSTPPGDRGLHQPQHF.

In this sample, this clone turned up once. This chain joins TRBV5-1 and TRBJ1-6; D is unresolved. Germline V CDR1 and CDR2: SGHRS, YFSETQ. Between the trimmed V and J ends, which lost 3 bases and 6 bases, there was a span of 13 bases. The length of the CDR3 is 15 residues. Written as DNA, the CDR3 is TGCGCCAGCAGCTCAGATTACAGCGGTAATTCACCCCTCCACTTT. This translates into CASSSDYSGNSPLHF.

This clone was seen a few times. The chain recombines TRBV29-1 with TRBJ1-2; perhaps TRBD1 as D (6 bases). From germline, CDR1 is SQVTM and CDR2 ANQGSEA. The CDR3 runs to 12 residues. Trimming left V 6 bases short and J 4 bases short, with 12 bases between. The chain's CDR3 is CSVGGQSYGYTF. The CDR3, as DNA: TGCAGCGTCGGTGGACAGTCCTATGGCTACACCTTC.

A remark on this clone: An end of the junction differs from the germline gene, which may be a read error. The chain joins TRBV5-8 to TRBJ2-3; 8 positions match TRBD1. The CDR3 length is 16 residues. In germline, CDR1 is SGHTS, CDR2 YDEGEE. The CDR3, as DNA: TGTGCCAGCAGATTGGGACGGACAGGGCGGACAGATACGCAGTATTTT. This sequence encodes CASRLGRTGRTDTQYF.

The genes are TRBV7-8 and TRBJ2-7; 8 bases map to TRBD1. This CDR3 is 18 amino acids long. V gave up 5 bases and J gave up 1 base; unmatched junction bases: 16. Germline V CDR1 and CDR2: SGHVS, FQNEAQ. The CDR3 protein is CASSNQQGAGPTSYEQYF. Here the CDR3 DNA reads TGTGCCAGCAGCAACCAGCAGGGGGCAGGCCCAACGTCCTACGAGCAGTACTTC.

The chain is built from TRBV12-5 and TRBJ2-1; 8 bases map to TRBD1. The CDR3 loop spans 15 amino acids. V was clipped by 6 bases and J by 3 bases; unmatched bases: 7. Germline V CDR1 and CDR2: LGHNT, FRNRAP. CDR3 loop: CASGGTGPFYNEQFF. The CDR3 coding sequence is TGTGCTAGTGGCGGGACAGGACCGTTCTACAATGAGCAGTTCTTC.

The chain recombines TRBV29-1 with TRBJ2-7; 11 nucleotides agree with TRBD1. In germline, CDR1 is SQVTM, CDR2 ANQGSEA. V lost 1 base to trimming and J lost 4 bases; unmatched junction nucleotides: 3. The CDR3 sequence is 14 residues long. The CDR3: CSVEVGTGGYEQYF. CDR3 sequence (DNA): TGCAGCGTTGAAGTGGGGACAGGGGGGTACGAGCAGTACTTC.

To note about this clone: The limits of the CDR3 on the DNA are not certain, so only TCRdb's listed CDR3 is given. V gene TRBV6-5 combines with J gene TRBJ1-2. From its first to its last residue, the CDR3 has 13 amino acids. In germline, CDR1 is MNHEY, CDR2 SVGAGI. CDR3 protein: CASSSSTWEGYTF.